This is a list of T cell receptor beta chains from one sample in a study of blood T cell repertoires in COVID-19. Data came from immunoSEQ multiplex PCR; TCRdb stores just in-frame clones and leaves some out. In the table there are roughly 140,000 clones, 80% to 90% of which are singletons. Source material: peripheral blood. Receptors originate from a woman aged 60 to 75 with COVID-19, enrolled during active disease. The CDR3 runs from the conserved cysteine through the conserved F or W.

v_call	j_call	cdr3_aa
TRBV7-8	TRBJ2-3	CASSFVRGWGTDTQYF
TRBV11-2	TRBJ1-3	CASSIRAGSGNTIYF
TRBV4-1	TRBJ1-6	CASSQFPLDSDYNSPLHF
TRBV7-9	TRBJ2-2	CASSLPRTGGASHTGELFF
TRBV2	TRBJ1-1	CASSRGGAEAFF
TRBV29-1	TRBJ2-7	CSVVVRPGIYEQYF
TRBV29-1	TRBJ1-2	CSVTENYGYTF
TRBV5-6	TRBJ1-2	CASSSAPGQGHGYTF
TRBV10-3	TRBJ2-7	CAISESGHKNEQYF
TRBV6-5	TRBJ1-1	CASSFYRDRGEAFF
TRBV7-2	TRBJ2-5	CASSPWGQSETQYF
TRBV3-1/TRBV3-2	TRBJ2-1	CASSQGLAGGEHEQFF
TRBV19	TRBJ2-1	CASSTTGGGNEQFF
TRBV5-4	TRBJ2-1	CASSLYLGIHSSYNEQFF
TRBV5-1	TRBJ1-1	CASSLAQGFRNTEAFF
TRBV7-8	TRBJ2-7	CASSSQTGQGEYF
TRBV11-2	TRBJ2-6	CASSLDKGSGSGANVLTF
TRBV6-1	TRBJ2-7	CASSEGPGLAYEQYF
TRBV6-5	TRBJ2-7	CASSYSSSLEQYF
TRBV12-3/TRBV12-4	TRBJ2-7	CASSLAEAGEQYF
TRBV6-1	TRBJ2-7	CASSEVWTGYEQYF
TRBV7-3	TRBJ2-5	CASSSGTGRQATQYF
TRBV2	TRBJ1-6	CASTGQGELWSPLHF
TRBV5-1	TRBJ1-4	CASSSIPGANEKLFF
TRBV3-1/TRBV3-2	TRBJ2-7	CASSPSGTGYPYEQYF
TRBV6-5	TRBJ1-5	CASSYNGLYQPQHF
TRBV9	TRBJ2-1	CASSVAASSYNEQFF